Listed here is a single T cell receptor beta chain. TCRdb keeps only in-frame clones here, not all; method: immunoSEQ multiplex PCR. This table holds about 130,000 clones, approximately 86% found once. During the collection period, no donor immune events like infections were recorded. These data are taken from a study of identifying expanded T cells in peripheral blood. Trimming took off 5 bases at V and 1 base at J, with 10 bases between the two ends. The CDR3 is 14 residues long. The germline V gene has CDR1 MNHEY and CDR2 SMNVEV (reference sequence). Source material: blood. The clonotype was recovered from a person aged 18 to 75 in good health. This chain uses TRBV27 with TRBJ2-3; perhaps TRBD2 as D (6 bases). The CDR3 nucleotides are TGTGCCAGCAGTCCAATAGCGGGCACAGATACGCAGTATTTT. Its translation: CASSPIAGTDTQYF.